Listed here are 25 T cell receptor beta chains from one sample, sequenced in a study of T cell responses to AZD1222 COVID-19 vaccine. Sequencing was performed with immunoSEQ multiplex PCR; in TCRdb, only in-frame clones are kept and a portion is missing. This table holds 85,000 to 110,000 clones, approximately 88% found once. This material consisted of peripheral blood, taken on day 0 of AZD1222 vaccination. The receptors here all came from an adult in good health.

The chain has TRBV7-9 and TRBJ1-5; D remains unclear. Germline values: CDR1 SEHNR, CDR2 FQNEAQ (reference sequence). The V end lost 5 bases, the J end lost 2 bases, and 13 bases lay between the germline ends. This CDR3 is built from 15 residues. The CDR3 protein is CASSSPGSGNQPQHF. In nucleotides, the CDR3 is TGTGCCAGCAGCAGCCCAGGATCTGGCAATCAGCCCCAGCATTTT.

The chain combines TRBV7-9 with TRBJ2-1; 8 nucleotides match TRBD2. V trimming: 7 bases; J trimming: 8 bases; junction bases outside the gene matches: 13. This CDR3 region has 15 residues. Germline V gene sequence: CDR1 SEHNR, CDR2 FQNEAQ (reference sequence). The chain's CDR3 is CASTSKGSGGYEQFF. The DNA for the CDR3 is TGTGCCAGCACCAGTAAAGGGTCGGGGGGGTATGAGCAGTTCTTC.

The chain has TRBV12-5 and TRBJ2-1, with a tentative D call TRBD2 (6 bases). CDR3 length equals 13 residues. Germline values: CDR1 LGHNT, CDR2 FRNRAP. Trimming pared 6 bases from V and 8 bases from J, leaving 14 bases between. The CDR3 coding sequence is TGTGCTAGTGGGTGGGGAGGAAGCCATGAGCAGTTCTTC. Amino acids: CASGWGGSHEQFF. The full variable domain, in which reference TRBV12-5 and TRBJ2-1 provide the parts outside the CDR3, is DARVTQTPRHKVTEMGQEVTMRCQPILGHNTVFWYRQTMMQGLELLAYFRNRAPLDDSGMPKDRFSAEMPDATLATLKIQPSEPRDSAVYFCASGWGGSHEQFFGPGTRLTVL.

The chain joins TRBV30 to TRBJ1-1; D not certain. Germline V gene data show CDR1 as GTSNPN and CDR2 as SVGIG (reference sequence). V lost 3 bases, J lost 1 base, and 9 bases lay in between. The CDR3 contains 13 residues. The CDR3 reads CAWRSWTNTEAFF. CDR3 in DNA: TGTGCCTGGAGGAGCTGGACGAACACTGAAGCTTTCTTT.

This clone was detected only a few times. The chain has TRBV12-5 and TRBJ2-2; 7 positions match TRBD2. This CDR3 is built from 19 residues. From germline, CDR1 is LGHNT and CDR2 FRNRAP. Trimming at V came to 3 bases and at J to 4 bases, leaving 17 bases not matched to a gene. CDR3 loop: CASGFATPPPAGVTGELFF. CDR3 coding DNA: TGTGCTAGTGGTTTCGCCACTCCACCCCCGGCGGGGGTCACCGGGGAGCTGTTTTTT.

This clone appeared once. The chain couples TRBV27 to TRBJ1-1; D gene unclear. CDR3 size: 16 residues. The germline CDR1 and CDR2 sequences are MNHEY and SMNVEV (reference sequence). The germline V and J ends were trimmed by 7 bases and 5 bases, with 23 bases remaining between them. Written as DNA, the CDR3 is TGTGCCAGCAAACCGATCTCGGGCCGGAGGGAAACTGAAGCTTTCTTT. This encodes CASKPISGRRETEAFF.

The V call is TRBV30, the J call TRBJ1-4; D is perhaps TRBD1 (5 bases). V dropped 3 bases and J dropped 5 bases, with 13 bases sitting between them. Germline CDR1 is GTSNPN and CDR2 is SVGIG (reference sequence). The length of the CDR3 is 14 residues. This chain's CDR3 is CAWSLWGGNEKLFF. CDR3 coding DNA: TGTGCCTGGAGCCTATGGGGCGGGAATGAAAAACTGTTTTTT.

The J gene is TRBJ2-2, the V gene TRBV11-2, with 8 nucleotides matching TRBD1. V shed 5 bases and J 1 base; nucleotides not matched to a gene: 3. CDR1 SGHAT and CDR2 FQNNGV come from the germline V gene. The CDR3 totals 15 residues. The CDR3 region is CASSRTGMNTGELFF. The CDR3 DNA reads TGTGCCAGCAGCCGGACAGGGATGAACACCGGGGAGCTGTTTTTT.

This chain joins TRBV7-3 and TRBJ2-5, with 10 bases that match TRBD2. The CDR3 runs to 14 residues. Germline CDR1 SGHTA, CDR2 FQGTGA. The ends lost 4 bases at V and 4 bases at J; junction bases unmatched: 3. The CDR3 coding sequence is TGTGCCAGCAGCTCTCTAGCGGGGGTAGAGACCCAGTACTTC. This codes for CASSSLAGVETQYF.

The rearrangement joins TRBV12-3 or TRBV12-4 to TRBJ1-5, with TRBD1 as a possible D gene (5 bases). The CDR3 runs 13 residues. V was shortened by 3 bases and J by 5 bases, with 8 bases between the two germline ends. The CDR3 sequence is CASSFRGDQPQHF. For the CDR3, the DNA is TGTGCCAGCAGTTTTCGAGGGGATCAGCCCCAGCATTTT.

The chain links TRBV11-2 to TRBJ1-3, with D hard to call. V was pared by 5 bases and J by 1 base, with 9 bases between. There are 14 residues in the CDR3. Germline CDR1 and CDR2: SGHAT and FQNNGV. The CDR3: CASSPRESGNTIYF. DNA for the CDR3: TGTGCCAGCAGCCCGAGGGAGTCTGGAAACACCATATATTTT. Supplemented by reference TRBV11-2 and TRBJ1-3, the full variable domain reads EAGVAQSPRYKIIEKRQSVAFWCNPISGHATLYWYQQILGQGPKLLIQFQNNGVVDDSQLPKDRFSAERLKGVDSTLKIQPAKLEDSAVYLCASSPRESGNTIYFGEGSWLTVV.

The CDR3 bases are TGCGCCAGCAGCCAAGATCGGGTACAGGGGCTCGGCTACACCTTC. Its protein is CASSQDRVQGLGYTF. The chain joins TRBV4-3 to TRBJ1-2; 7 nucleotides line up with TRBD1. The V and J ends lost 0 bases and 8 bases, in that order; junction bases with no gene match: 9. The germline CDR1 and CDR2 sequences are LGHNA and YSLEER. CDR3 length: 15 amino acids.

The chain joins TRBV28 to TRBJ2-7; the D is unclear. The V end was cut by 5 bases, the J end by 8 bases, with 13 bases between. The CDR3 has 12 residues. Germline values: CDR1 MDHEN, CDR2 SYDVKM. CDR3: CASSPTSDQQYF. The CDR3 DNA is TGTGCCAGCAGTCCCACTTCTGATCAGCAGTACTTC.

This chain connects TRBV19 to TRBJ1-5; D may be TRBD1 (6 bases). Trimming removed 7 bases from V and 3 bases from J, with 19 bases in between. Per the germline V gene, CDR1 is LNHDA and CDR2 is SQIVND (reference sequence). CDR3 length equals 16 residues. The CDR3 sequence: CASKDRGGPNNQPQHF. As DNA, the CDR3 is TGTGCCAGTAAAGACCGGGGGGGGCCTAACAATCAGCCCCAGCATTTT.

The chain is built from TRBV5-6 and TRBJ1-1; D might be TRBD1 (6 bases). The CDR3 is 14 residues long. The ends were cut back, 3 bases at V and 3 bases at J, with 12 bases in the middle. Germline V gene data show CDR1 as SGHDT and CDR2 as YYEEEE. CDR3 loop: CASSSRGLDTEAFF. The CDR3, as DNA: TGTGCCAGCAGCTCGCGGGGGCTTGACACTGAAGCTTTCTTT.

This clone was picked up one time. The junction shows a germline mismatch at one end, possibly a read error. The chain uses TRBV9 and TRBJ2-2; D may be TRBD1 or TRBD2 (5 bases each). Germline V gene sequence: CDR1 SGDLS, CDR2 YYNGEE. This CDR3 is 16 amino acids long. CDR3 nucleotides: TGTGCCAGCAGTGTAGGTGGGGGAGCGAACACCGGGGAGCTGTTTTTT. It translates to CASSVGGGANTGELFF.

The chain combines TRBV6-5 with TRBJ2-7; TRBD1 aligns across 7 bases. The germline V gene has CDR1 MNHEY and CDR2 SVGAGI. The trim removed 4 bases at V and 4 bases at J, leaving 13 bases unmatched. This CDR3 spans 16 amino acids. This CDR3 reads CASSSPSRAGGYEQYF. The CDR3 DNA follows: TGTGCCAGCAGTTCCCCCAGTAGGGCAGGGGGTTACGAGCAGTACTTC.

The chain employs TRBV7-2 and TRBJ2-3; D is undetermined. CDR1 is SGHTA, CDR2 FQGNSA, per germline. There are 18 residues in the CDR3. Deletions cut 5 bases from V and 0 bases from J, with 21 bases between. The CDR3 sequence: CASSLFSARYSSTDTQYF. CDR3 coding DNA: TGTGCCAGCAGCCTCTTCAGCGCACGATATTCTAGCACAGATACGCAGTATTTT.

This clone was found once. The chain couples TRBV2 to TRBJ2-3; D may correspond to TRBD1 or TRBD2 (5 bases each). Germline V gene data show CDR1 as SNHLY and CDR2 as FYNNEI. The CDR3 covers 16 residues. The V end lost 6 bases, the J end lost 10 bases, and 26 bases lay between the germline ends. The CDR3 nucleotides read TGTGCCAGCAGCGAAAGGGTAATCCGGGACCACCGAGCGCAGTATTTT. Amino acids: CASSERVIRDHRAQYF.

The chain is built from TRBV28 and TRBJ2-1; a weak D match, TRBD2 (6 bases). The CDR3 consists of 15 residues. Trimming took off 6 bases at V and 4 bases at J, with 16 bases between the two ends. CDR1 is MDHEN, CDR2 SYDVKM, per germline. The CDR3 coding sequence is TGTGCCAGCAGCCCCCCGGCGGGGCTTTACAATGAGCAGTTCTTC. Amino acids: CASSPPAGLYNEQFF.

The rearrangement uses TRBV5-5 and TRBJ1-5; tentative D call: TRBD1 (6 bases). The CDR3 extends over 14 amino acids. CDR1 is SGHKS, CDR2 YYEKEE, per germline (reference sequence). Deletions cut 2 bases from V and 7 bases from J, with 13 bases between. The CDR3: CASSLWGAQQPQHF. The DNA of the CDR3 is TGTGCCAGCAGCTTATGGGGGGCCCAACAGCCCCAGCATTTT.

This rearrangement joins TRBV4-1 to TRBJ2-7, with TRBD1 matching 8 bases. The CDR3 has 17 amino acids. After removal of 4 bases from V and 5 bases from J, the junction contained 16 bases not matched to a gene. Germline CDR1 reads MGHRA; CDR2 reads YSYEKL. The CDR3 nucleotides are TGCGCCAGCAGCCTTCCCACCGGACAGGGTAGCTTCCACGAGCAGTACTTC. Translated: CASSLPTGQGSFHEQYF.

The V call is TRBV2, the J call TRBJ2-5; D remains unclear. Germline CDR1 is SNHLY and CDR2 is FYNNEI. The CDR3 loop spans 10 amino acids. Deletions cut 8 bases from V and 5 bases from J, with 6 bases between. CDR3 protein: CASRLETQYF. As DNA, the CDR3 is TGTGCCAGCCGGCTCGAGACCCAGTACTTC.

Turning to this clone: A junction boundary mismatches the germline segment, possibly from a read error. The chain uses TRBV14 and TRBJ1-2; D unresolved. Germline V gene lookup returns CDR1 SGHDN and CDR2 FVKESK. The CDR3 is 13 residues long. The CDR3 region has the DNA TGTGCCGGCAGCCAAGGCACTAACTATGGCTACACCTTC. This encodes CAGSQGTNYGYTF.

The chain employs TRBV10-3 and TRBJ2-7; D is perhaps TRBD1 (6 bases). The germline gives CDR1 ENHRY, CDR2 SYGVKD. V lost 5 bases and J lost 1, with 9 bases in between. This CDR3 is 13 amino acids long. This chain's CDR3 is CAISSTGSYEQYF. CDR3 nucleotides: TGTGCCATCAGTTCGACAGGATCCTACGAGCAGTACTTC.